The 30 T cell receptor beta chains given below trace back to one sample, sequenced in a study of blood T cells in healthy people across ages. A second PCR, run for roughly 7 to 11 cycles, used a sample-barcoded 5' primer plus a J-beta primer mix. Each CDR3 protein is one row after TCRdb ran MiXCR on the 5' RACE reads. The sample lists about 940,000 distinct CDR3 sequences, around 46% seen once, with about an eighth in the top ten. Sequencing used blood. These receptor sequences come from a man younger than 40 in good health.

This clonotype was seen at least ten times. The chain employs TRBV7-3 and TRBJ2-7, with a possible D match to TRBD2 (5 bases). This CDR3 has 16 residues. Germline loops: CDR1 SGHTA, CDR2 FQGTGA. V lost 5 bases to trimming and J lost 4 bases, with 21 bases between them. The CDR3 here is CASSPGRAQSRYEQYF. The CDR3 DNA sequence: TGTGCCAGCAGCCCTGGGCGGGCCCAATCGAGGTACGAGCAGTACTTC.

This sequence joins TRBV9 and TRBJ2-5, with 9 bases fitting TRBD1. Per germline, CDR1 SGDLS and CDR2 YYNGEE. The CDR3 covers 15 residues. Trimming cost V 3 bases and J 5 bases; bases outside gene matches: 8. The CDR3 region has the DNA TGTGCCAGCAGCGCGGACAGGGGTGAATACGAGACCCAGTACTTC. The encoded protein is CASSADRGEYETQYF.

This chain links TRBV28 with TRBJ1-2; D not certain. The V gene lost 7 bases and the J gene lost 4 bases, with 7 bases spanning the gap. The CDR3 is 11 residues long. Germline loops: CDR1 MDHEN, CDR2 SYDVKM. The CDR3 DNA follows: TGTGCCAGCACCACCAGCTATGGCTACACCTTC. Residues: CASTTSYGYTF.

The J gene is TRBJ2-7, the V gene TRBV7-2, with a possible D match to TRBD1 (6 bases). Trimming shortened V by 5 bases and J by 1 base, and 15 bases separated the two germline ends. The CDR3 runs to 15 residues. CDR1 and CDR2 (germline): SGHTA, FQGNSA. The CDR3: CASSSPPGTSYEQYF. CDR3 in DNA: TGTGCCAGCAGCAGTCCCCCCGGGACATCCTACGAGCAGTACTTC. Filled out from reference TRBV7-2 and TRBJ2-7, the complete variable domain reads GAGVSQSPSNKVTEKGKDVELRCDPISGHTALYWYRQSLGQGLEFLIYFQGNSAPDKSGLPSDRFSAERTGGSVSTLTIQRTQQEDSAVYLCASSSPPGTSYEQYFGPGTRLTVT.

This chain joins TRBV14 and TRBJ2-5, with 7 bases fitting TRBD2. The V segment lost 2 bases and the J segment 11 bases; nucleotides outside the gene matches: 14. The germline V gene has CDR1 SGHDN and CDR2 FVKESK. The CDR3 loop spans 15 amino acids. CDR3 bases: TGTGCCAGCAGCCAACCCGGGACTACGCTCAATGAGCAGTACTTC. Residues: CASSQPGTTLNEQYF.

This clonotype was counted a few times. The chain is built from TRBV12-3 or TRBV12-4 and TRBJ2-7; D tentatively fits TRBD1 or TRBD2 (5 bases each). The CDR3 consists of 16 residues. V was cut by 5 bases and J by 2 bases, with 19 bases left in between. CDR3 in amino acids: CASSAMGTLGAYEQYF. The CDR3 coding sequence is TGTGCCAGCAGTGCTATGGGGACCCTTGGGGCCTACGAGCAGTACTTC.

Only one count was recorded for this clonotype. The rearrangement joins TRBV6-1 to TRBJ2-7; D might be TRBD1 (6 bases). CDR3 length: 13 residues. Germline V gene data show CDR1 as MNHNS and CDR2 as SASEGT. The V end lost 7 bases, the J end lost 1 base, and 11 bases lay between the germline ends. The CDR3 bases are TGTGCCAGCATGGCAGGGGCTTCCTACGAGCAGTACTTC. This translates into CASMAGASYEQYF.

The V gene is TRBV6-5, the J gene TRBJ2-7; TRBD1 might be the D (5 bases). The V and J ends lost 4 bases and 2 bases respectively, with 15 bases between them. The CDR3 has 15 residues. CDR1 and CDR2 from the germline V gene are MNHEY and SVGAGI. CDR3 sequence: CASSSYNGQTYEQYF. CDR3 DNA: TGTGCCAGCAGTTCCTACAACGGACAAACCTACGAGCAGTACTTC.

In this sample, this clonotype turned up many times. The chain couples TRBV25-1 to TRBJ2-3, with TRBD2 identical over 11 bases. Looked up from germline, CDR1 is MGHDK and CDR2 is SYGVNS. This CDR3 is built from 16 residues. The V segment lost 1 base and the J segment 4 bases; nucleotides outside the gene matches: 4. Here the CDR3 DNA reads TGTGCCAGCAGTGAATCGCTAGCGGGGGGCGCAGATACGCAGTATTTT. It codes for CASSESLAGGADTQYF.

This chain joins TRBV18 and TRBJ2-5, with 8 bases lining up with TRBD2. The J call may not be correct, given that the DNA end is closer to TRBJ2-1. Germline lookup yields CDR1 KGHSH and CDR2 LQKENI. The CDR3 is 16 amino acids. In nucleotides, the CDR3 is TGTGCCAGCTCACCAAAAACTAGCGGAGACCAAGAGACCCAGTTCTTC. Its translation: CASSPKTSGDQETQFF.

This sequence joins TRBV3-1 and TRBJ2-7, with 8 bases fitting TRBD1. CDR3 length equals 15 residues. Germline V gene sequence: CDR1 LGHDT, CDR2 YNNKEL (reference sequence). Unmatched junction bases numbered 6, after V lost 4 bases and J lost 1 base. CDR3 sequence reads: CASSPTGVQSYEQYF. The CDR3 DNA is TGTGCCAGCAGCCCGACAGGGGTCCAATCCTACGAGCAGTACTTC.

This chain connects TRBV30 to TRBJ1-2; D uncertain. The CDR3 sequence is 14 residues long. Germline loops: CDR1 GTSNPN, CDR2 SVGIG (reference sequence). Deletions cut 2 bases from V and 0 bases from J, with 10 bases between. This CDR3 is CAWSMGGANYGYTF. The CDR3 bases are TGTGCCTGGAGTATGGGCGGCGCTAACTATGGCTACACCTTC.

The chain has TRBV6-5 and TRBJ2-1; TRBD2 is a possible D gene (6 bases). V was pared by 6 bases and J by 4 bases, with 16 bases between. Germline V CDR1 and CDR2: MNHEY, SVGAGI. CDR3 length equals 15 residues. The DNA for the CDR3 is TGTGCCAGCAGCCCAAGCCCAGGGAGGTACAATGAGCAGTTCTTC. Protein product: CASSPSPGRYNEQFF.

The table lists this clonotype with a few counts. The chain uses TRBV7-2 and TRBJ2-3; 13 bases fit TRBD2. Trimming took 1 base from V and 6 from J; bases not matched to a gene: 7. Germline-derived CDR1 and CDR2 are SGHTA and FQGNSA. The CDR3 totals 17 residues. This CDR3 reads CASSLVWTSGGSDTQYF. The CDR3 region has the DNA TGTGCCAGCAGCTTAGTCTGGACTAGCGGGGGATCCGATACGCAGTATTTT.

The V gene is TRBV6-6, the J gene TRBJ1-2; a possible D gene is TRBD1 (5 bases). V shed 2 bases and J shed 5 bases, with 9 bases lying between them. Germline V gene lookup returns CDR1 MNHNY and CDR2 SVGAGI (reference sequence). The CDR3 runs 13 residues. As DNA, the CDR3 is TGTGCCAGCAGTTACGCGACAGCTTATGGCTACACCTTC. Its translation is CASSYATAYGYTF.

This clonotype was seen a handful of times. The rearrangement joins TRBV11-2 to TRBJ2-1, with D perhaps matching TRBD1 or TRBD2 (6 bases each). Per germline, CDR1 SGHAT and CDR2 FQNNGV. Trimming removed 5 bases from V and 0 bases from J, with 8 bases in between. This CDR3 spans 14 amino acids. The CDR3 loop reads CASSGGPSYNEQFF. CDR3 sequence (DNA): TGTGCCAGCAGCGGGGGGCCCTCCTACAATGAGCAGTTCTTC.

V and J are TRBV29-1 and TRBJ1-5, with TRBD1 matching over 8 bases. The trim removed 4 bases at V and 2 bases at J, leaving 7 bases unmatched. There are 15 residues in the CDR3. Germline CDR1 SQVTM, CDR2 ANQGSEA. The CDR3 coding sequence is TGCAGCGTTGGTCAGGGGGCGGCGGGCAATCAGCCCCAGCATTTT. It specifies CSVGQGAAGNQPQHF.

As for this clonotype: The CDR3 does not close with the conserved phenylalanine or tryptophan, likely indicating a read error. The rearrangement joins TRBV3-1 to TRBJ1-1; D is unresolved. The V end lost 4 bases, the J end lost 1 base, and 7 bases lay between the germline ends. There are 13 residues in the CDR3. CDR1 is LGHDT and CDR2 is YNNKEL in the germline V gene (reference sequence). CDR3 protein: CASSPTENTEAFL. The CDR3 bases are TGTGCCAGCAGCCCGACCGAGAACACTGAAGCTTTCCTT.

The V call is TRBV5-1, the J call TRBJ2-7, with TRBD2 matching 8 bases. CDR1 and CDR2 from the germline V gene are SGHRS and YFSETQ. There are 16 residues in the CDR3. V lost 0 bases and J lost 3; bases outside the gene matches: 8. CDR3: CASSLAGAGAYYEQYF. The CDR3 coding sequence is TGCGCCAGCAGCTTGGCTGGAGCGGGGGCCTACTACGAGCAGTACTTC.

The sample holds a few counts of this clonotype. The chain employs TRBV6-4 and TRBJ2-2; D is unclear. Trimming took 4 bases from V and 1 from J, leaving 10 bases between them. Germline V lookup: CDR1 MRHNA, CDR2 SNTAGT. This CDR3 spans 15 amino acids. The CDR3 sequence is CASSAIPGNTGELFF. As DNA, the CDR3 is TGTGCCAGCAGTGCTATACCAGGGAACACCGGGGAGCTGTTTTTT.

This clonotype was seen many times. The chain carries TRBV7-2 and TRBJ1-6; no firm D call. The CDR3 length is 14 residues. CDR1 is SGHTA, CDR2 FQGNSA, per germline. V lost 3 bases and J lost 7, with 10 bases in between. In DNA form, the CDR3 reads TGTGCCAGCAGCTTCGGCGGGCGGAATTCACCCCTCCACTTT. This codes for CASSFGGRNSPLHF.

A single count supports this clonotype. The chain couples TRBV7-9 to TRBJ1-2; TRBD1 might be the D (6 bases). V lost 5 bases and J 8 bases, leaving 18 bases between the germline ends. The CDR3 is made up of 14 amino acids. CDR1 SEHNR and CDR2 FQNEAQ come from the germline V gene (reference sequence). The CDR3 nucleotides read TGTGCCAGCAGCCAACAGACAGGTGCTGGCGGCTACACCTTC. Protein: CASSQQTGAGGYTF.

The chain links TRBV11-3 to TRBJ1-4, with D possibly TRBD1 on 6 matching bases. Per germline, CDR1 SGHNT and CDR2 YENEEA. Trimming shortened V by 5 bases and J by 7 bases, and 14 bases separated the two germline ends. This CDR3 is 14 amino acids long. The CDR3 region has the DNA TGTGCCAGCAGCCCGCGACAGGCGGGTGAAAAACTGTTTTTT. Its protein is CASSPRQAGEKLFF.

This clonotype was seen only a few times. The chain has TRBV6-5 and TRBJ1-5; D call uncertain. This CDR3 has 15 amino acids. From germline, CDR1 is MNHEY and CDR2 SVGAGI. The ends were cut back, 0 bases at V and 12 bases at J, with 18 bases in the middle. The CDR3 loop reads CASSYSIGGRIIQHF. The CDR3 DNA is TGTGCCAGCAGTTACTCGATCGGTGGAAGGATAATCCAGCATTTT.

The chain links TRBV3-1 to TRBJ2-7; no clear D gene. The J call could be wrong; TRBJ2-5 is a better fit for the DNA end. Per germline, CDR1 LGHDT and CDR2 YNNKEL (reference sequence). CDR3 length: 14 amino acids. The DNA of the CDR3 is TGTGCCAGCAGCCCTAAAGCCGGCTCTGAGACCCAGTACTTC. This encodes CASSPKAGSETQYF.

A single count supports this clonotype. The J gene is TRBJ2-2, the V gene TRBV6-1, with TRBD1 identical over 7 bases. CDR1 and CDR2 (germline): MNHNS, SASEGT. The CDR3 totals 16 residues. V gave up 5 bases and J gave up 0 bases; unmatched junction bases: 6. The CDR3 loop reads CASSKQGQTNTGELFF. In DNA form, the CDR3 reads TGTGCCAGCAGTAAACAGGGGCAAACGAACACCGGGGAGCTGTTTTTT.

The chain combines TRBV27 with TRBJ2-7; TRBD1 matches 8 bases. J gave up 4 bases and V 4 bases, and 6 bases lay outside the gene matches. The V gene's germline CDR1 is MNHEY and CDR2 SMNVEV (reference sequence). The CDR3 extends over 14 amino acids. CDR3 bases: TGTGCCAGCAGTTCCCCGGGACAGGCTTACGAGCAGTACTTC. Its translation: CASSSPGQAYEQYF.

The V and J genes are TRBV29-1 and TRBJ1-2; 10 bases align to TRBD1. From germline, CDR1 is SQVTM and CDR2 ANQGSEA. This CDR3 has 14 residues. V shed 1 base and J 8 bases; nucleotides not matched to a gene: 7. CDR3 in DNA: TGCAGCGTTGAAGGACAGGGGGCGCCTCAAGGCTACACCTTC. Protein sequence: CSVEGQGAPQGYTF.

This clonotype was seen more than once but under ten times. The chain couples TRBV7-9 to TRBJ1-2, with no clear D. V lost 3 bases, J lost 6 bases, and 11 bases lay in between. The germline gives CDR1 SEHNR, CDR2 FQNEAQ (reference sequence). The CDR3 spans 13 residues. This chain's CDR3 is CASSLAAGNGYTF. CDR3 in DNA: TGTGCCAGCAGCTTGGCCGCGGGGAATGGCTACACCTTC. Filled out from reference TRBV7-9 and TRBJ1-2, the complete variable domain reads DTGVSQNPRHKITKRGQNVTFRCDPISEHNRLYWYRQTLGQGPEFLTYFQNEAQLEKSRLLSDRFSAERPKGSFSTLEIQRTEQGDSAMYLCASSLAAGNGYTFGSGTRLTVV.

This chain connects TRBV19 to TRBJ1-2; D gene ambiguous. Trimming removed 8 bases at V and 3 bases at J, with 10 bases between. CDR1 is LNHDA, CDR2 SQIVND, per germline (reference sequence). The CDR3 extends over 12 amino acids. CDR3 amino acids: CASEGLDYGYTF. In DNA form, the CDR3 reads TGTGCCAGTGAGGGTCTGGACTATGGCTACACCTTC.